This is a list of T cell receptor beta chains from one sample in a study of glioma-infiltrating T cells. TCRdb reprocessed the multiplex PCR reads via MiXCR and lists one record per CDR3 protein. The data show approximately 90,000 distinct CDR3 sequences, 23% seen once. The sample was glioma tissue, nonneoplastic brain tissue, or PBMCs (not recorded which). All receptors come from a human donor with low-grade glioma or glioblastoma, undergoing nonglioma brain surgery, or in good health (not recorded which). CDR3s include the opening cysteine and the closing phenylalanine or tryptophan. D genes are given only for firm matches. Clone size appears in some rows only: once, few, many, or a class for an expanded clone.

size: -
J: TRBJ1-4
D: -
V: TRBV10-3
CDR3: CAISESIRGLPKLFF
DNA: TGTGCCATCAGTGAGTCGATCAGGGGACTCCCCAAACTGTTTTTT

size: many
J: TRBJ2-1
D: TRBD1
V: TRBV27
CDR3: CASSPRGQAYNEQFF
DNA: TGTGCCAGCAGTCCCCGGGGACAGGCCTACAATGAGCAGTTCTTC

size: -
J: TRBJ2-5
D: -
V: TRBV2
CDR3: CASRSLRDIEETQYF
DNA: TGTGCCAGCAGAAGCCTCCGGGACATCGAAGAGACCCAGTACTTC

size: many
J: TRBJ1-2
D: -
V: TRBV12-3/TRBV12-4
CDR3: CASSFQVSRNYGYTF
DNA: TGTGCCAGCAGTTTCCAGGTCAGCCGTAACTATGGCTACACCTTC

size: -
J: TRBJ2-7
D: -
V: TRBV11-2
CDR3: CASSLPQGSYEQYF
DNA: TGTGCCAGCAGCCTACCACAGGGCTCCTACGAGCAGTACTTC

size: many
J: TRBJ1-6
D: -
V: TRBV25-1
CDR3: CASTTTGTLHF
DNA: TGTGCCAGCACCACGACGGGGACCCTCCACTTT

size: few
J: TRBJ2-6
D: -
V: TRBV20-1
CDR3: CSARVHSGANVLTF
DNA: TGCAGTGCTAGAGTACACTCTGGGGCCAACGTCCTGACTTTC

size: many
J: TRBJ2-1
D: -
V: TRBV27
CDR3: CASRRPTVPNEQFF
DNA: TGTGCCAGCAGGAGACCGACAGTGCCCAATGAGCAGTTCTTC

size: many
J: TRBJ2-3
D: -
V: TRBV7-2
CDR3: CASSSGSSDTQYF
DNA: TGTGCCAGCAGCTCCGGCAGTTCAGATACGCAGTATTTT

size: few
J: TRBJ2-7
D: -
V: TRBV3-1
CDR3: CASSQGQGVYEQYF
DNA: TGTGCCAGCAGCCAGGGGCAGGGAGTCTACGAGCAGTACTTC

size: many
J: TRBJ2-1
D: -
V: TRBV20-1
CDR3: CSANTDLYNEQFF
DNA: TGCAGTGCTAATACGGACCTCTACAATGAGCAGTTCTTC

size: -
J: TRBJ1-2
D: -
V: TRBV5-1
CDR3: CASSLGRGDGYTF
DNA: TGCGCCAGCAGCTTGGGCCGGGGAGATGGCTACACCTTC

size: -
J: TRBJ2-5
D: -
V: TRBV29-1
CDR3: CSVEAKRVSQETQYF
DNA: TGCAGCGTTGAAGCAAAACGGGTTTCACAAGAGACCCAGTACTTC

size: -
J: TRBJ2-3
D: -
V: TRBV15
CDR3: CAASRVGHRGTDTQYF
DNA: TGTGCCGCCAGCAGAGTGGGACATCGGGGCACAGATACGCAGTATTTT

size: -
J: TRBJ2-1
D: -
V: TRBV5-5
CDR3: CASSPSGAGESEQFF
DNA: TGTGCCAGCAGCCCCTCGGGGGCAGGGGAATCGGAGCAGTTCTTC

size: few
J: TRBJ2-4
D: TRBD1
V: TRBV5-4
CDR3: CASSKESQGVKNIQYF
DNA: TGTGCCAGCAGCAAAGAATCTCAGGGGGTCAAAAACATTCAGTACTTC

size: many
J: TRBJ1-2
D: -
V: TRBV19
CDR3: CASSPQSNYGYTF
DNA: TGTGCCAGTAGTCCTCAGTCTAACTATGGCTACACCTTC

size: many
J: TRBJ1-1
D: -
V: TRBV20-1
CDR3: CSARSPRGGKDTEAFF
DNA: TGCAGTGCTAGATCACCCCGGGGGGGGAAGGACACTGAAGCTTTCTTT

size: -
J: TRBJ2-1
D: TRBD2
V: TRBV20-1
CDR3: CSASLAGGPGYEQFF
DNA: TGCAGTGCTAGCCTAGCGGGAGGGCCGGGGTATGAGCAGTTCTTC

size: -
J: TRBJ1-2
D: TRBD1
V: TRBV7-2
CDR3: CASSLGDSQLYGYTF
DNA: TGTGCCAGCAGCTTAGGGGACAGTCAGCTCTATGGCTACACCTTC

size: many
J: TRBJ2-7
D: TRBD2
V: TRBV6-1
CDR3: CASSYKWTSSYEQYF
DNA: TGTGCCAGCAGTTATAAGTGGACTAGCTCCTACGAGCAGTACTTC

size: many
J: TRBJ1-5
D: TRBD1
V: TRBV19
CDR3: CASSSDRTGMGPQHF
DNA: TGTGCCAGTAGTTCGGACAGGACGGGGATGGGGCCCCAGCATTTT

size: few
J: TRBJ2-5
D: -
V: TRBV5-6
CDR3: CASSFQGLEETQYF
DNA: TGTGCCAGCAGCTTCCAGGGGCTGGAAGAGACCCAGTACTTC

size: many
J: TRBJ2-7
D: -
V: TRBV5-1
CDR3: CASSLLGSEQYF
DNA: TGCGCCAGCAGCTTGTTGGGGTCCGAGCAGTACTTC

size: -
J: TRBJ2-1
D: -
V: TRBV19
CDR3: CASSIVGRRTYNEQLF
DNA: TGTGCCAGTAGTATAGTGGGCAGGAGAACCTACAATGAGCAGCTCTTC

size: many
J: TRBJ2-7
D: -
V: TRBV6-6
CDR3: CASSYTGAYEQYF
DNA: TGTGCCAGCAGTTACACTGGGGCGTACGAGCAGTACTTC

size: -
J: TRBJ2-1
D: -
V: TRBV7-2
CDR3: CASSRLMGGRFNEQFF
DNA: TGTGCCAGCAGCCGCTTAATGGGGGGGCGTTTCAATGAGCAGTTCTTC

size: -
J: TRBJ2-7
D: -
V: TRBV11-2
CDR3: CASSPLLAGTYEQYF
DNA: TGTGCCAGCAGCCCACTCCTAGCAGGGACCTACGAGCAGTACTTC

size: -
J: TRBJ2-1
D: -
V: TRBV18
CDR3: CASSEGDSMSNEQFF
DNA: TGTGCCAGCTCAGAAGGAGACAGCATGAGCAATGAGCAGTTCTTC

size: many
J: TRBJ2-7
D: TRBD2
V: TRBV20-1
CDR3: CSASRTSGRARDEQYF
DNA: TGCAGTGCTTCACGGACTAGCGGGAGGGCGAGGGACGAGCAGTACTTC

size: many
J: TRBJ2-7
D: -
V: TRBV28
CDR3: CASSFLGRLYEQYF
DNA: TGTGCCAGCAGTTTTTTGGGCAGATTATACGAGCAGTACTTC

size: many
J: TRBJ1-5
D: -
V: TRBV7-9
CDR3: CASSSGFAQPQHF
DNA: TGTGCCAGCAGCTCAGGGTTCGCTCAGCCCCAGCATTTT

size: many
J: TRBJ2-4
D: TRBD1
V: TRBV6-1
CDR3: CASTPGQGRTKNIQYF
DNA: TGTGCCAGCACTCCGGGACAGGGTCGAACCAAAAACATTCAGTACTTC

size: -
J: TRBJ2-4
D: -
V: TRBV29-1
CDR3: CSVEALAKNIQYF
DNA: TGCAGCGTTGAGGCGCTAGCCAAAAACATTCAGTACTTC

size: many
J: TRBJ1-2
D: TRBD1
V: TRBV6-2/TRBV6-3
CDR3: CASSSDLTGASYGYTF
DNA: TGTGCCAGCAGTTCCGACCTGACAGGGGCGAGCTATGGCTACACCTTC

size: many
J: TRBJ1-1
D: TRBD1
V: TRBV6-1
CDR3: CASRQGSANTEAFF
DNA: TGTGCCAGCAGACAGGGGAGTGCGAACACTGAAGCTTTCTTT

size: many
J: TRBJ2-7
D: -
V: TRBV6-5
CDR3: CASSYRQTTRRNEQYF
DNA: TGTGCCAGCAGTTACCGTCAGACTACGCGGAGGAACGAGCAGTACTTC

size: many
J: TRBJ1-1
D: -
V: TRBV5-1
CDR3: CASSPGPLWTEAFF
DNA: TGCGCCAGCAGCCCGGGTCCCCTTTGGACTGAAGCTTTCTTT

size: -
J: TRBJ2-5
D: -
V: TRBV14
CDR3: CASSQFLTETQYF
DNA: TGTGCCAGCAGCCAGTTTCTGACGGAGACCCAGTACTTC

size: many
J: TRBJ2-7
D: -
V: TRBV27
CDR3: CASSLYSPGQGSYEQYF
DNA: TGTGCCAGCAGTTTATACTCCCCAGGTCAGGGATCCTACGAGCAGTACTTC

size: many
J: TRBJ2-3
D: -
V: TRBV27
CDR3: CASSLWPYRADTQYF
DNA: TGTGCCAGCAGTTTATGGCCCTACAGAGCAGATACGCAGTATTTT

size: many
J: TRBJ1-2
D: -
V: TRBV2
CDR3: CASIRRDRHGYTF
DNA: TGTGCCAGCATACGAAGGGATCGACATGGCTACACCTTC

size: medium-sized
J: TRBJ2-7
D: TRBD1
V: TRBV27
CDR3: CASSLPGTGVYEQYF
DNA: TGTGCCAGCAGTTTACCGGGGACAGGAGTCTACGAGCAGTACTTC

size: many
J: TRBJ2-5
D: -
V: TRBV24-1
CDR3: CATSDPPQETQYF
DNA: TGTGCCACCAGTGACCCGCCCCAAGAGACCCAGTACTTC

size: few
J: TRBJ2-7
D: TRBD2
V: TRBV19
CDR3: CASSRRLAETYEQYF
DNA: TGTGCCAGTAGTAGAAGACTAGCGGAGACCTACGAGCAGTACTTC

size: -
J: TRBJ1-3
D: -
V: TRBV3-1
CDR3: CASSQAAGNTIYF
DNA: TGTGCCAGCAGCCAGGCAGCTGGAAATACCATATATTTT

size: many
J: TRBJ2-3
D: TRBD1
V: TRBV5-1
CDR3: CASSLDPGQGKDTQYF
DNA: TGCGCCAGCAGCTTGGATCCGGGACAGGGGAAAGATACGCAGTATTTT

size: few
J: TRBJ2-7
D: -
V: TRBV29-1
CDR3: CSVGDFLRPPYEQYF
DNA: TGCAGCGTTGGGGACTTCCTACGACCTCCCTACGAGCAGTACTTC

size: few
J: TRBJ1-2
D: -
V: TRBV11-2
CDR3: CASSLVRGSVGYTF
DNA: TGTGCCAGCAGCTTGGTGAGGGGTAGTGTTGGCTACACCTTC

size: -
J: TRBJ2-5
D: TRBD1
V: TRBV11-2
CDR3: CASSLRPTGTGQETQYF
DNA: TGTGCCAGCAGCCTTAGGCCGACAGGGACGGGTCAAGAGACCCAGTACTTC

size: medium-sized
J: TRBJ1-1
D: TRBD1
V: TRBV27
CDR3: CASTDRGSGTEAFF
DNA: TGTGCCAGCACGGACAGGGGGTCGGGCACTGAAGCTTTCTTT

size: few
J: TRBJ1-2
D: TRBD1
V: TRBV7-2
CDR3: CASSPGQGGYGYTF
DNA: TGTGCCAGCAGCCCAGGACAGGGGGGTTATGGCTACACCTTC

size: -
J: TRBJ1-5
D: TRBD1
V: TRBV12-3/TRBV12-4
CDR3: CASSWGQERNQPQHF
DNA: TGTGCCAGCAGTTGGGGACAGGAGCGCAATCAGCCCCAGCATTTT

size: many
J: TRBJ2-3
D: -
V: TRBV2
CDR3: CASMMTGTTQYF
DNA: TGTGCCAGCATGATGACCGGGACAACGCAGTATTTT

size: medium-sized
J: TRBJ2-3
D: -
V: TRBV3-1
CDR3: CASQRLGAPGNTQYF
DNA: TGTGCCAGCCAGCGGTTGGGGGCACCCGGGAATACGCAGTATTTT

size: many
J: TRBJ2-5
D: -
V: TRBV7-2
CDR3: CASSIIPGLQETQYF
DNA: TGTGCCAGCAGTATCATCCCGGGGCTCCAAGAGACCCAGTACTTC

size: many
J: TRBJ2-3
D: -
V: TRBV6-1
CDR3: CASSEAVRDPTDTQYF
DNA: TGTGCCAGCAGTGAAGCGGTGAGGGATCCCACAGATACGCAGTATTTT

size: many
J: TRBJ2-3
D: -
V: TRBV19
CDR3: CASRSPGGLADTQYF
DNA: TGTGCCAGTCGTTCCCCTGGGGGGCTTGCAGATACGCAGTATTTT

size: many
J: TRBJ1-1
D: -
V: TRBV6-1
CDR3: CASTKGLLNTEAFF
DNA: TGTGCCAGCACTAAGGGACTTCTGAACACTGAAGCTTTCTTT

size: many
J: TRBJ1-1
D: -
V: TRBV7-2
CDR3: CASSTRGDSRRNEAFF
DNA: TGTGCCAGCAGCACGAGGGGGGACTCGAGAAGAAATGAAGCTTTCTTT